These T cell receptor beta chains were read from a single sample in a study of shared clonotypes between healthy human individuals. The repertoire was sequenced with immunoSEQ multiplex PCR; TCRdb's copy has only in-frame clones and lacks some. This table has around 1.9 million clones, around 93% appearing once. The sequenced sample was naive CD8+ T cells from PBMCs. These receptors were taken from a man between 18 and 29 years old in good health. Some clones in this sample may be carry-over from other donors' samples. CDR3s include the opening cysteine and the closing phenylalanine or tryptophan. The order of the fields is J gene, clone size, D gene, V gene, CDR3 DNA, CDR3 protein. A D gene is named only where the DNA matches it firmly. Clone size is stated in some rows and not others, as once, few, many or a class when expanded.

J: TRBJ2-1
size: .
D: TRBD2
V: TRBV28
DNA: TGTGCCAGCAGCAAAGATGCCGGGACTAGCTACAATGAGCAGTTCTTC
CDR3: CASSKDAGTSYNEQFF

J: TRBJ1-5
size: .
D: .
V: TRBV6-6
DNA: TGTGCCAGCAGTGACCAAGGGGGTGGAAGACAGCCCCAGCATTTT
CDR3: CASSDQGGGRQPQHF

J: TRBJ1-5
size: .
D: .
V: TRBV6-4
DNA: TGTGCCAGCAGTGACTCCTGGGGCAATCAGCCCCAGCATTTT
CDR3: CASSDSWGNQPQHF

J: TRBJ2-1
size: .
D: .
V: TRBV14
DNA: TGTGCCAGCAGCCAAGATCTAACGAGAAGGGCTTTCCATGAGCAGTTCTTC
CDR3: CASSQDLTRRAFHEQFF

J: TRBJ2-3
size: .
D: .
V: TRBV27
DNA: TGTGCCAGCAGCCGTATAGCGGATACGCAGTATTTT
CDR3: CASSRIADTQYF

J: TRBJ2-7
size: .
D: .
V: TRBV7-2
DNA: TGTGCCAGCAGCTTAGGGTCCTACGAGCAGTACTTC
CDR3: CASSLGSYEQYF

J: TRBJ1-4
size: .
D: .
V: TRBV7-2
DNA: TGTGCCAGCAGCTTAGCGTCTTGGGGTGGTGAAAAACTGTTTTTT
CDR3: CASSLASWGGEKLFF

J: TRBJ2-1
size: .
D: .
V: TRBV7-2
DNA: TGTGCCAGCAGCTTAGCTAGCGCCAATGAGCAGTTCTTC
CDR3: CASSLASANEQFF

J: TRBJ2-2
size: .
D: .
V: TRBV2
DNA: TGTGCCAGCAGTTTCGGGAGAGGCACCGGGGAGCTGTTTTTT
CDR3: CASSFGRGTGELFF

J: TRBJ2-7
size: .
D: .
V: TRBV6-1
DNA: TGTGCCAGCACCCCGGGGGCGCGGTACGAGCAGTACTTC
CDR3: CASTPGARYEQYF

J: TRBJ2-7
size: .
D: TRBD1
V: TRBV6-5
DNA: TGTGCCAGCAGACCGTGGACAGGGCCCGACGAGCAGTACTTC
CDR3: CASRPWTGPDEQYF

J: TRBJ2-3
size: .
D: .
V: TRBV7-9
DNA: TGTGCCAGCAGCTTCGCGGGACTTAACACAGATACGCAGTATTTT
CDR3: CASSFAGLNTDTQYF

J: TRBJ2-1
size: .
D: .
V: TRBV15
DNA: TGTGCCACCAGCAGCTTGGACAGCAACAATGAGCAGTTCTTC
CDR3: CATSSLDSNNEQFF

J: TRBJ2-4
size: .
D: .
V: TRBV7-9
DNA: TGTGCCAGCAGCTTAGTGCTGGGGTCGAACATTCAGTACTTC
CDR3: CASSLVLGSNIQYF

J: TRBJ1-5
size: .
D: .
V: TRBV28
DNA: TGTGCCAGCAGTTCTCTAGGACAGAGTGACTCCTATAGCAATCAGCCCCAGCATTTT
CDR3: CASSSLGQSDSYSNQPQHF

J: TRBJ2-2
size: once
D: .
V: TRBV27
DNA: TGTGCCAGCAGTTTATCGACTGAACGGAGAACCGGGGAGCTGTTTTTT
CDR3: CASSLSTERRTGELFF

J: TRBJ2-1
size: .
D: .
V: TRBV6-1
DNA: TGTGCCAGCAAAAAGCAGGGTGACTCCTACAATGAGCAGTTCTTC
CDR3: CASKKQGDSYNEQFF

J: TRBJ2-1
size: .
D: .
V: TRBV7-9
DNA: TGTGCCATCTTAGGGGAGGAGACACCATACAATGAGCAGTTCTTC
CDR3: CAILGEETPYNEQFF

J: TRBJ1-1
size: .
D: .
V: TRBV30
DNA: TGTGCCTGGAGTCCTGGCACTGAAGCTTTCTTT
CDR3: CAWSPGTEAFF

J: TRBJ1-1
size: .
D: .
V: TRBV28
DNA: TGTGCCAGCAGCAAGGGAGTGTCTGAAGCTTTCTTT
CDR3: CASSKGVSEAFF

J: TRBJ1-2
size: .
D: .
V: TRBV19
DNA: TGTGCCAGCGGGACACCCGGAACTAACTATGGCTACACCTTC
CDR3: CASGTPGTNYGYTF

J: TRBJ2-7
size: .
D: .
V: TRBV30
DNA: TGTGCCTGGAGGGGATCCCCTAGGAACTACGAGCAGTACTTC
CDR3: CAWRGSPRNYEQYF

J: TRBJ1-4
size: .
D: TRBD1
V: TRBV10-2
DNA: TGCGCCAGCGCGGACAGGGGGTCTAATGAAAAACTGTTTTTT
CDR3: CASADRGSNEKLFF

J: TRBJ2-3
size: once
D: .
V: TRBV9
DNA: TGTGCCAGCAGCGTAGAAAGGGGTAACACAGATACGCAGTATTTT
CDR3: CASSVERGNTDTQYF

J: TRBJ2-1
size: .
D: .
V: TRBV9
DNA: TGTGCCAGCAAGGGGGGCAATGAGCAGTTCTTC
CDR3: CASKGGNEQFF

J: TRBJ2-1
size: .
D: .
V: TRBV7-3
DNA: TGTGCCAGCAGCTTTTCGGGATCCAATGAGCAGTTCTTC
CDR3: CASSFSGSNEQFF

J: TRBJ2-3
size: .
D: TRBD1
V: TRBV14
DNA: TGTGCCAGCAGCTCCCGGCAGGGGGCCGATACGCAGTATTTT
CDR3: CASSSRQGADTQYF

J: TRBJ1-2
size: once
D: .
V: TRBV4-1
DNA: TGCGCCAGCAGCCAAGTTGGGACAAGGGATGGCTACACCTTC
CDR3: CASSQVGTRDGYTF

J: TRBJ2-7
size: .
D: TRBD2
V: TRBV11-2
DNA: TGTGCCAGCAGCTTAGCACGGGGACTAGCGGGTTCCTACGAGCAGTACTTC
CDR3: CASSLARGLAGSYEQYF

J: TRBJ2-4
size: .
D: TRBD1
V: TRBV9
DNA: TGTGCCAGCAGCGGAACAGGGGACCTAGCCAAAAACATTCAGTACTTC
CDR3: CASSGTGDLAKNIQYF

J: TRBJ2-3
size: .
D: .
V: TRBV9
DNA: TGTGCCAGCAGCGGTAGCGGAGGCTCCACAGATACGCAGTATTTT
CDR3: CASSGSGGSTDTQYF

J: TRBJ1-1
size: .
D: .
V: TRBV6-5
DNA: TGTGCCAGCAGTTACTTTGGGGGCATGAACACTGAAGCTTTCTTT
CDR3: CASSYFGGMNTEAFF